This T cell receptor beta chain was recorded in a study of T cell responses to AZD1222 COVID-19 vaccine. Overall study: Second-dose timings of about 4 or about 12 weeks were pooled. Whole-study results and caveats: Distributed over spike, vaccine-associated CD4 TCRs predominated at 160-218 and 743-854. Repertoires were obtained only post-peak T cell response. Spike-specific TCR repertoires showed rising breadth and depth after two AZD1222 doses.

CDR1 LGHDT and CDR2 YNNKEL come from the germline V gene (reference sequence). This CDR3 is built from 19 residues. Trimming took 0 bases from V and 1 from J, leaving 22 bases between them. Here immunoSEQ multiplex PCR was the method, and the copy in TCRdb shows in-frame clones only, minus some. The sample yields over 100,000 clones, over 75% seen once. Comments on this clone: Its antigen is currently unknown.

The receptor's source is an adult in good health. The sample in question was peripheral blood, obtained on day 0 of AZD1222 vaccination. The chain employs TRBV3-1 (or the pseudogene TRBV3-2) and TRBJ2-7, with D perhaps being TRBD1 or TRBD2 (6 bases each). The CDR3 protein is CASSQDWRLVGGQSYEQYF. The DNA for the CDR3 is TGTGCCAGCAGCCAAGATTGGAGACTAGTGGGGGGCCAGTCCTACGAGCAGTACTTC.